A selection of T cell receptor beta chains follows, all from one sample in a study of CD8+CD57+ T cells in acquired aplastic anemia. TCRdb reprocessed the reads with MiXCR, giving one entry per CDR3 protein. The sample holds 150,000 to 200,000 distinct CDR3 sequences, roughly 50% seen once. Sequencing was done on a sample of sorted CD4+, CD8+, or CD8+CD57+ T cells (not recorded which) from PBMCs. The source of these receptors is a human donor with aplastic anemia. Each CDR3 is given with its conserved first and last residue. The D gene is left open where the match is weak. Size is omitted from some rows. Given values are once, few, many or a class for expanded clones.

v_call	clone_size	d_call	cdr3_length	j_call	cdr3_nt	cdr3_aa
TRBV7-9	few	TRBD1	14	TRBJ2-7	TGTGCCAGCAGGCGGACAGGGGGTCCCTACGAGCAGTACTTC	CASRRTGGPYEQYF
TRBV12-3/TRBV12-4	many	TRBD2	14	TRBJ2-7	TGTGCCAGCAGTTTTGCGGGAGGGCCCTACGAGCAGTACTTC	CASSFAGGPYEQYF
TRBV5-6	many	NA	16	TRBJ1-5	TGTGCCAGCAGTCTTGACGGGCCGTATAGCAATCAGCCCCAGCATTTT	CASSLDGPYSNQPQHF
TRBV24-1	NA	NA	14	TRBJ2-2	TGTGCCACCAGTGATCCGGATCGGACCGGGGAGCTGTTTTTT	CATSDPDRTGELFF
TRBV12-3/TRBV12-4	NA	NA	10	TRBJ2-2	TGTGCCAGCAGTTTAGGGGTGCTGTTTTTT	CASSLGVLFF
TRBV10-1	NA	NA	14	TRBJ2-5	TGCGCCGGTTCTAAAAGACGGGGGAGTGGGACCCAGTACTTC	CAGSKRRGSGTQYF
TRBV10-3	NA	NA	11	TRBJ2-3	TGTGCCATCAGAGGCACAGATACGCAGTATTTT	CAIRGTDTQYF
TRBV20-1	many	NA	14	TRBJ1-5	TGCAGTGCTCACAGGGTAGGGAGCAATCAGCCCCAGCATTTT	CSAHRVGSNQPQHF
TRBV7-9	NA	NA	14	TRBJ2-5	TGTGCCAGCAGCTTAGAACAACCCGGTGGGACCCAGTACTTC	CASSLEQPGGTQYF
TRBV20-1	many	NA	13	TRBJ2-7	TGCAGTGCTGCCGGGACACGGGTTTACGAGCAGTACTTC	CSAAGTRVYEQYF
TRBV5-1	many	NA	13	TRBJ2-7	TGCGCCAGCAGCTTTGAGGGGACCTACGAGCAGTACTTC	CASSFEGTYEQYF
TRBV7-9	NA	NA	10	TRBJ2-2	TGTGCCAGCAGCTCCGGGGAGCTGTTTTTT	CASSSGELFF
TRBV12-3/TRBV12-4	many	NA	11	TRBJ2-1	TGTGCCAGCGGGCTTACTCTGGAGCAGTTCTTC	CASGLTLEQFF
TRBV10-1	NA	TRBD1	15	TRBJ1-1	TGCGCCAGCAGTGAGTCGACAGGGGGTTACACTGAAGCTTTCTTT	CASSESTGGYTEAFF
TRBV15	NA	NA	15	TRBJ1-1	TGTGCCACCAGAAGTGGGCAGGGCTGGTTCACTGAAGCTTTCTTT	CATRSGQGWFTEAFF
TRBV24-1	few	NA	13	TRBJ2-1	TGTGCCACCAGTGAGGGGGGTAGGGGAGCGCAGTTCTTC	CATSEGGRGAQFF
TRBV20-1	NA	NA	12	TRBJ2-1	TGCAGTGCAAAGACCCTCGGTCCTACCGAGTTCTTC	CSAKTLGPTEFF
TRBV2	NA	TRBD2	12	TRBJ2-5	TGTGCCAGCCAGCGGGGGGAAGAGACCCAGTACTTC	CASQRGEETQYF
TRBV4-1	NA	NA	15	TRBJ1-5	TGCGCCAGCAGCCAAGATCTTTGGGGGAGACAGCCCCAGCATTTT	CASSQDLWGRQPQHF